Sequencing of this T cell receptor beta chain was carried out in a study of blood T cell repertoires in COVID-19. Study details: The United States, Italy and Spain supplied acute and convalescent COVID-19 samples.

The CDR3 runs to 17 residues. CDR1 is MNHEY, CDR2 SVGEGT, per germline. V lost 5 bases and J 2 bases, leaving 19 bases between the germline ends. Assay used: immunoSEQ multiplex PCR; TCRdb lists only in-frame clones, some missing. The sample includes 200,000 to 250,000 clones, approximately 85% of them seen just once. The J gene is TRBJ1-5, the V gene TRBV6-2 or TRBV6-3, with D possibly being TRBD1 (5 bases). Sequencing was performed on peripheral blood. The clonotype was recovered from a woman aged 65 to 85 with COVID-19, enrolled during active disease. The CDR3 nucleotides are TGTGCCAGCAGTCCCAACCCTTTCGACAGTCGCAATCAGCCCCAGCATTTT. Its protein is CASSPNPFDSRNQPQHF.